The present entry profiles one T cell receptor (beta chain) with its context. The antigen is undetermined. The data belong to a study of T cell responses to AZD1222 COVID-19 vaccine. Findings and limits, study-wide: Recipients of two AZD1222 doses showed rising Spike-specific TCR breadth and depth.

Some clones are missing from TCRdb's copy, which holds only in-frame ones; the method was immunoSEQ multiplex PCR. The sample contains roughly 100,000 clones, 85% to 90% of which appear only once. The germline V gene has CDR1 MNHEY and CDR2 SVGAGI. The CDR3 runs to 13 residues. V was shortened by 11 bases and J by 4 bases, with 17 bases between the two germline ends. The material sequenced was peripheral blood, taken on day 0 of AZD1222 vaccination. This sequence originates from an adult in good health. This rearrangement joins TRBV6-5 to TRBJ1-2; the D gene is possibly TRBD1 (5 bases). CDR3 sequence: CAGSGGDGYGYTF. Written as DNA, the CDR3 is TGTGCCGGGTCTGGAGGGGATGGCTATGGCTACACCTTC.